This T cell receptor (beta chain) is from a study of cytomegalovirus exposure and HLA in healthy donors. Overall study context: A prior analysis found around 110 million unique TCR beta sequences from some 190 million T cells. Study findings and constraints: The presence/absence work took it that sequencing depth was about the same across donors. No immune exposure information besides CMV serostatus was available.

A few counts support this clone. The target antigen is unknown. The ends lost 5 bases at V and 11 bases at J; junction bases unmatched: 11. The V gene's germline CDR1 is LNHDA and CDR2 SQIVND (reference sequence). This CDR3 region has 14 residues. Primers for the PCR totalled 60 Vbeta and 13 Jbeta. Per the authors' pipeline: Among the unique TCR beta chains that a later analysis counted, 70 million to 85 million in all, roughly 10 million were shared. Clones were read by immunoSEQ multiplex PCR, and TCRdb kept only the in-frame ones, dropping some. V, J and clone size are those of that table, while D and trimming were read from the DNA. The sample holds about 97,000 clones, 70% to 80% seen once.

The clonotype comes from a male donor in good health and CMV-seropositive. Sequenced: PBMCs. This chain uses TRBV19 with TRBJ2-2; the match to TRBD1 covers 7 bases. The CDR3 loop reads CASSWGQTGSELFF. In DNA form, the CDR3 reads TGTGCCAGTAGTTGGGGACAGACGGGGAGTGAGCTGTTTTTT. Complete variable domain (other parts from reference TRBV19 and TRBJ2-2): DGGITQSPKYLFRKEGQNVTLSCEQNLNHDAMYWYRQDPGQGLRLIYYSQIVNDFQKGDIAEGYSVSREKKESFPLTVTSAQKNPTAFYLCASSWGQTGSELFFGEGSRLTVL.